Each of the 20 T cell receptor beta chains below was sequenced from the same sample in a study of blood T cell repertoires in COVID-19. Here immunoSEQ multiplex PCR was the method, and the copy in TCRdb shows in-frame clones only, minus some. The sample includes approximately 280,000 clones, approximately 92% of them seen just once. The sequenced sample consisted of peripheral blood. These receptors all come from a woman aged 30 to 39 with COVID-19, enrolled during active disease.

The J gene is TRBJ2-3, the V gene TRBV5-1; weak D call: TRBD2 (5 bases). Trimming removed 0 bases from V and 0 bases from J, with 11 bases in between. The CDR3 is 16 residues long. The germline V gene has CDR1 SGHRS and CDR2 YFSETQ. This CDR3 reads CASSLEGRTSTDTQYF. The DNA for the CDR3 is TGCGCCAGCAGCTTGGAAGGGCGGACTAGCACAGATACGCAGTATTTT.

The J gene is TRBJ1-4, the V gene TRBV2; D not certain. The CDR3 consists of 13 residues. V was pared by 6 bases and J by 2 bases, with 7 bases between. CDR1 SNHLY and CDR2 FYNNEI come from the germline V gene. In DNA, the CDR3 is TGTGCCAGCAGGTTTCGTACTAATGAAAAACTGTTTTTT. As protein: CASRFRTNEKLFF.

V and J are TRBV5-1 and TRBJ1-4, with D uncertain. Between the trimmed V and J ends, which lost 2 bases and 7 bases, there was a span of 12 bases. CDR3 length: 14 residues. CDR1 and CDR2 from the germline V gene are SGHRS and YFSETQ. The CDR3 nucleotides read TGCGCCAGCAGCTTATACGGGGTTGGTGAAAAACTGTTTTTT. Protein: CASSLYGVGEKLFF.

The rearrangement links TRBV5-4 to TRBJ2-7; maybe TRBD2 (8 bases). The CDR3 sequence is 13 residues long. Trimming took 4 bases from V and 10 from J, leaving 18 bases between them. CDR1 is SGHNT, CDR2 YYREEE, per germline (reference sequence). The CDR3 DNA is TGTGCCAGCAGCCGGGGGCGGGGGGACAGACAGTACTTC. Its protein is CASSRGRGDRQYF.

The CDR3 DNA is TGTGCCAGTAGGACGACCGGGACAGTCTATGGCTACACCTTC. It yields the protein CASRTTGTVYGYTF. This chain links TRBV19 with TRBJ1-2; 7 bases fit TRBD1. This CDR3 has 14 residues. V trimming: 6 bases; J trimming: 4 bases; junction bases outside the gene matches: 8. Germline V lookup: CDR1 LNHDA, CDR2 SQIVND (reference sequence).

The chain links TRBV6-5 to TRBJ2-1; 13 bases align to TRBD2. The CDR3 length is 14 residues. Germline CDR1 is MNHEY and CDR2 is SVGAGI. V shed 6 bases, J shed 8 bases, and the junction held 4 bases outside the gene matches. The CDR3 spells CASSGTSGTYEQFF. Written as DNA, the CDR3 is TGTGCCAGCAGCGGGACTAGCGGGACGTATGAGCAGTTCTTC.

This clone was seen only once. This chain links TRBV7-9 with TRBJ1-4; 8 bases line up with TRBD1. Looked up from germline, CDR1 is SEHNR and CDR2 is FQNEAQ (reference sequence). The CDR3 is made up of 16 amino acids. V dropped 5 bases and J dropped 0; count of bases not matched to a gene: 5. This CDR3 reads CASSVGQGATNEKLFF. Written as DNA, the CDR3 is TGTGCCAGCAGCGTCGGACAGGGAGCAACTAATGAAAAACTGTTTTTT. The variable domain in full, with the rest retrieved from reference TRBV7-9 and TRBJ1-4, is DTGVSQNPRHKITKRGQNVTFRCDPISEHNRLYWYRQTLGQGPEFLTYFQNEAQLEKSRLLSDRFSAERPKGSFSTLEIQRTEQGDSAMYLCASSVGQGATNEKLFFGSGTQLSVL.

This clone was seen only a few times. The V gene is TRBV6-4, the J gene TRBJ1-1; no firm D call. V was shortened by 0 bases and J by 2 bases, with 4 bases between the two germline ends. The CDR3 covers 13 residues. In germline, CDR1 is MRHNA, CDR2 SNTAGT. The CDR3 here is CASSDSTNTEAFF. CDR3 sequence (DNA): TGTGCCAGCAGTGACTCGACAAACACTGAAGCTTTCTTT.

The chain links TRBV6-5 to TRBJ2-7; TRBD1 matches at 8 bases. The CDR3 has 13 residues. CDR1 and CDR2 from the germline V gene are MNHEY and SVGAGI. J lost 5 bases, V lost 7 bases, and 7 bases had no gene match. Written as DNA, the CDR3 is TGTGCCAGCAATTTCAGGGGGCGAGACGAGCAGTACTTC. Encoded protein: CASNFRGRDEQYF.

V is TRBV12-3 or TRBV12-4 and J is TRBJ1-1, with D unresolved. The CDR3 length is 12 residues. Trimming took 7 bases from V and 8 from J, leaving 14 bases between them. CDR3 sequence reads: CASTPTHPEAFF. Written as DNA, the CDR3 is TGTGCCAGCACCCCAACACACCCCGAAGCTTTCTTT.

This clone was seen more than once but under ten times. The chain links TRBV4-1 to TRBJ2-3; D may be TRBD2 (5 bases). This CDR3 contains 15 residues. V shed 2 bases and J shed 4 bases, with 13 bases lying between them. CDR1 is MGHRA and CDR2 is YSYEKL in the germline V gene. This CDR3 is CASSQNILLADTQYF. CDR3 coding DNA: TGCGCCAGCAGCCAAAATATACTACTAGCAGATACGCAGTATTTT.

This chain connects TRBV19 to TRBJ1-5, with 7 bases identical to TRBD1. Losses at the gene ends were 1 base for V and 4 bases for J; bases not matched to a gene: 4. The CDR3 consists of 15 residues. The germline gives CDR1 LNHDA, CDR2 SQIVND (reference sequence). In DNA form, the CDR3 reads TGTGCCAGTAGTATAGGGGCAGGGGGAAATCAGCCCCAGCATTTT. This gives the protein CASSIGAGGNQPQHF.

The rearrangement uses TRBV6-5 and TRBJ2-1; D ambiguous. There are 13 residues in the CDR3. Trimming left V 4 bases short and J 8 bases short, with 12 bases between. Germline V CDR1 and CDR2: MNHEY, SVGAGI. The CDR3 here is CASSWNERDEQFF. CDR3 nucleotide sequence: TGTGCCAGCAGTTGGAATGAACGGGATGAGCAGTTCTTC.

V usage is TRBV6-6 and J usage is TRBJ1-2; possible D gene TRBD1, 5 bases. The germline V gene has CDR1 MNHNY and CDR2 SVGAGI (reference sequence). Trimming shortened V by 5 bases and J by 4 bases, and 14 bases separated the two germline ends. The CDR3 is 14 residues long. CDR3 in amino acids: CASSPSGGFYGYTF. CDR3 bases: TGTGCCAGCAGTCCTTCGGGGGGATTCTATGGCTACACCTTC.

The gene calls are TRBV2 and TRBJ1-2; 9 nucleotides line up with TRBD1. The CDR3 sequence is 14 residues long. Trimming at V came to 7 bases and at J to 5 bases, leaving 8 bases not matched to a gene. The germline V gene has CDR1 SNHLY and CDR2 FYNNEI. The CDR3 coding sequence is TGTGCCAGCAAGGGGACAGGGCTGTGGTATGGCTACACCTTC. It translates to CASKGTGLWYGYTF. Combining the CDR3 with reference TRBV2 and TRBJ1-2 gives the whole variable domain EPEVTQTPSHQVTQMGQEVILRCVPISNHLYFYWYRQILGQKVEFLVSFYNNEISEKSEIFDDQFSVERPDGSNFTLKIRSTKLEDSAMYFCASKGTGLWYGYTFGSGTRLTVV.

This clone was seen a handful of times. The chain couples TRBV15 to TRBJ2-7; 9 bases are a match to TRBD1. Germline V gene sequence: CDR1 LNHNV, CDR2 YYDKDF (reference sequence). With V trimmed by 0 bases and J by 7 bases, 7 bases remained unmatched. The CDR3 extends over 15 amino acids. The CDR3 region is CATSRDLGTGWEQYF. DNA of the CDR3: TGTGCCACCAGCAGAGATTTGGGGACAGGGTGGGAGCAGTACTTC.

CDR3 sequence (DNA): TGTGCCAGCAGTGAGCGGACTACGGGGAATTCACCCCTCCACTTT. It codes for CASSERTTGNSPLHF. V and J are TRBV25-1 and TRBJ1-6; unclear D gene. Per germline, CDR1 MGHDK and CDR2 SYGVNS. Trimming removed 3 bases at V and 7 bases at J, with 13 bases between. CDR3 length equals 15 residues.

The chain joins TRBV20-1 to TRBJ2-2, with TRBD2 as a possible D gene (5 bases). This CDR3 has 14 residues. Germline V gene data show CDR1 as DFQATT and CDR2 as SNEGSKA (reference sequence). V shed 3 bases and J shed 0 bases, with 8 bases lying between them. CDR3 sequence: CSASPGSNTGELFF. The DNA for the CDR3 is TGCAGTGCTAGTCCGGGATCGAACACCGGGGAGCTGTTTTTT.

The chain combines TRBV11-2 with TRBJ2-7, with no clear D. Trimming removed 4 bases at V and 0 bases at J, with 10 bases between. The CDR3 consists of 14 residues. CDR1 and CDR2 from the germline V gene are SGHAT and FQNNGV. CDR3 in amino acids: CASSYGDPSYEQYF. CDR3 nucleotide sequence: TGTGCCAGCAGCTACGGAGACCCCTCCTACGAGCAGTACTTC.

The V call is TRBV5-1, the J call TRBJ2-7, with a weak D call TRBD1 (6 bases). The CDR3 totals 15 residues. In germline, CDR1 is SGHRS, CDR2 YFSETQ. The V and J ends lost 2 bases and 3 bases respectively, with 15 bases between them. The CDR3 region is CASSFRPGQNYEQYF. In DNA, the CDR3 is TGCGCCAGCAGCTTCCGCCCCGGACAGAACTACGAGCAGTACTTC. The full variable domain, its missing parts supplied by reference TRBV5-1 and TRBJ2-7, is KAGVTQTPRYLIKTRGQQVTLSCSPISGHRSVSWYQQTPGQGLQFLFEYFSETQRNKGNFPGRFSGRQFSNSRSEMNVSTLELGDSALYLCASSFRPGQNYEQYFGPGTRLTVT.